This entry is about one T cell receptor beta chain. There are many counts of this clonotype. Its antigen is still unknown. It has no much larger one-base neighbor in the sample; base qualities were not kept. The intended sense of this specimen's time point label: newly diagnosed GD, antithyroid drugs for less than 3 months. For both TCR sequencing and RNA sequencing, RNA was extracted from PBMCs in TRIzol. Graves' disease was diagnosed according to American Thyroid Association guidelines. Recruitment of patients was carried out at an endocrinology department in Xi'an, China. Each patient gave roughly 8.4 milliliters of peripheral blood, collected in an EDTA anticoagulant tube. PBMCs were isolated by Ficoll Paque Plus density gradient separation without further T cell sorting. An Agilent 2100 Bioanalyzer and agarose gel were used to check RNA quality, and a NanoDrop 2000 was used to measure RNA concentration.

These data come from a study of regulatory T cells in long-lasting Graves disease (TCRdb year 2021). As for the study more broadly: Antithyroid drugs had been taken for less than 3 months by newly diagnosed Graves' disease patients. This study used TCR sequencing and RNA sequencing of peripheral blood to compare persistent Graves' disease patients against newly diagnosed Graves' disease patients. The study was registered as a clinical trial and conducted in China. TCR sequencing covered around 13 persistent and about 20 newly diagnosed Graves' disease patients, some 33 samples in total.

General conclusions and limits of the study: More public clonotypes were shared among persistent patients (under 3,000) than among newly diagnosed patients (roughly 1,000). The authors acknowledged the small sample size as a limitation that may reduce accuracy. Lower TCR Shannon entropy and fewer highly expanded clones were observed in persistent Graves' disease patients than in newly diagnosed patients, which suggested clonal expansion. The study examined only peripheral blood because the primary lesion, thyroid tissue, could not be accessed. Sequencing and analysis were limited to the TCR beta chain.

Preparation of the library involved multiplex PCR. The sequencer listed for this sample is Illumina HiSeq 4000. iRepertoire HTBI primers and Arm-PCR amplification of CDR3 regions were used to construct TCR beta libraries. PCR products were gel purified before sequencing. Turning to the authors' computational methods: Gene usage analysis of CDR3 amino acid clonotypes used the roughly 62 TRBV and more than 13 TRBJ segments found across samples. COPE and FqMerger were used to merge filtered high-quality paired reads into contigs. BLAST was used to align contigs to IMGT TRBV, TRBD and TRBJ reference genes, with CDR3 defined following IMGT. Highly expanded clones were defined as clonotypes with a frequency above 0.1%. Shannon entropy served as the measure of repertoire diversity, while the Gini coefficient captured V-J evenness. A clonotype found in more than one individual was treated as public. TCRdb handled the public reads itself, with Q25 trimming in fastp and clone calling in MiXCR, and kept productive beta chains. Each CDR3 protein appears once, grouped with its most common genes and DNA. The authors' filters were not applied to this entry. The sample table contains about 400,000 distinct CDR3 sequences; only one count was recorded for 15% to 17% of them. The ten biggest clones cover about 20% of the sample.

Sequencing used peripheral blood mononuclear cells (PBMCs), obtained at new diagnosis, from a patient treated with antithyroid drugs. The TCR was taken from a female donor with Graves disease.

The nucleotides read TGCAGTGCTAGTAAAGCCTATGGCTACACCTTC. It encodes CSASKAYGYTF. The chain was built from TRBV20-1 and TRBJ1-2, with no reliable assignment of the D segment. Trimming takes 3 bases from V and 4 bases from J, and the germline ends sit 6 bases apart. Sequences DFQATT (CDR1) and SNEGSKA (CDR2) are obtained from the germline V gene (reference sequence). Measured from the cysteine to the phenylalanine, the CDR3 is 11 residues long. CDR3 DNA is the only sequence kept; it has 33 bases, read in frame from the first base.